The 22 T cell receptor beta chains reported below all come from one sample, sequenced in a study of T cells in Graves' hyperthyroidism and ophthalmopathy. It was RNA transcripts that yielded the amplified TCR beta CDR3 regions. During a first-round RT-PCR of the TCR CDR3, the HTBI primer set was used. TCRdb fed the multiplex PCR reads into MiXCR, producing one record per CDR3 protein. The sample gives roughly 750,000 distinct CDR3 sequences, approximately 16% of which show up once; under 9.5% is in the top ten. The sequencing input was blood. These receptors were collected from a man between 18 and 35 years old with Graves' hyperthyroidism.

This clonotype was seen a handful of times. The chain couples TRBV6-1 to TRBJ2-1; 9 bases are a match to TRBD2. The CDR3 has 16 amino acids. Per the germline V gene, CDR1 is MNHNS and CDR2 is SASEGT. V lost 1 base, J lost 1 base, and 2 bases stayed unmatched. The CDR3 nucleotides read TGTGCCAGCAGTGAAGAGGCGGGAGGGTCCTACAATGAGCAGTTCTTC. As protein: CASSEEAGGSYNEQFF.

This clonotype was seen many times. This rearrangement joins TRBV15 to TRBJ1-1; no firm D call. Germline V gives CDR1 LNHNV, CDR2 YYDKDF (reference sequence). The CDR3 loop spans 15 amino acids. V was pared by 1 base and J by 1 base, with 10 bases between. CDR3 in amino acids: CATSRGRRENTEAFF. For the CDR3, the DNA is TGTGCCACCAGCAGAGGACGGAGGGAGAACACTGAAGCTTTCTTT.

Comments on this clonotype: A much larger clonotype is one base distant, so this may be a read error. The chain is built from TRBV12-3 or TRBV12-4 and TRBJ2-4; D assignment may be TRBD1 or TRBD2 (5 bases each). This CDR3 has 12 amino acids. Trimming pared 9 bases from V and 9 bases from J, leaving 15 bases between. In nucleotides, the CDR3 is TGTGCCAGTGGACAATCGGCGGGCATTCAGTACTTC. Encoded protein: CASGQSAGIQYF.

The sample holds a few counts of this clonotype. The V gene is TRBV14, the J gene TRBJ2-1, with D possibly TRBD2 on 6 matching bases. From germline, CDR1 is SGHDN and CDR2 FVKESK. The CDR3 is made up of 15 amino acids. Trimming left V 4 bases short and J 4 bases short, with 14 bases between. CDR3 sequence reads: CASSPLPAGYNEQFF. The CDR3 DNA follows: TGTGCCAGCAGCCCCCTCCCCGCGGGGTACAATGAGCAGTTCTTC. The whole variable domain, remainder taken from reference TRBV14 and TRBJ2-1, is EAGVTQFPSHSVIEKGQTVTLRCDPISGHDNLYWYRRVMGKEIKFLLHFVKESKQDESGMPNNRFLAERTGGTYSTLKVQPAELEDSGVYFCASSPLPAGYNEQFFGPGTRLTVL.

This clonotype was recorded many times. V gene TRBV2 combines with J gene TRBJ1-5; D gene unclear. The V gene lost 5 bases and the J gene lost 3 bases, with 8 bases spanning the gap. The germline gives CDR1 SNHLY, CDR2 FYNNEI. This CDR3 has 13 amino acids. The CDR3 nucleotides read TGTGCCAGCAGTCAGGAAAACAATCAGCCCCAGCATTTT. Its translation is CASSQENNQPQHF.

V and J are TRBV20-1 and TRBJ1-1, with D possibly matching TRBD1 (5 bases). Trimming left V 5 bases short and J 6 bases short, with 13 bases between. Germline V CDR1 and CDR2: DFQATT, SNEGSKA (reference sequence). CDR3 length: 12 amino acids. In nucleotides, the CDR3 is TGCAGTGCTCGAGGGGAACGGCCTGAAGCTTTCTTT. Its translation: CSARGERPEAFF.

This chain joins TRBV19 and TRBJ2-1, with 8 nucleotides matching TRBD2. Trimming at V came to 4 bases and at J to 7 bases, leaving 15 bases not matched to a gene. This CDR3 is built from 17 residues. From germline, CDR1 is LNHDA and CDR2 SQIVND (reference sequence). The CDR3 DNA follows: TGTGCCAGTAGTACTCGAGTGGGCGGCGGGAGGAGGAATGAGCAGTTCTTC. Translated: CASSTRVGGGRRNEQFF. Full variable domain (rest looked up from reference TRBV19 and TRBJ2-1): DGGITQSPKYLFRKEGQNVTLSCEQNLNHDAMYWYRQDPGQGLRLIYYSQIVNDFQKGDIAEGYSVSREKKESFPLTVTSAQKNPTAFYLCASSTRVGGGRRNEQFFGPGTRLTVL.

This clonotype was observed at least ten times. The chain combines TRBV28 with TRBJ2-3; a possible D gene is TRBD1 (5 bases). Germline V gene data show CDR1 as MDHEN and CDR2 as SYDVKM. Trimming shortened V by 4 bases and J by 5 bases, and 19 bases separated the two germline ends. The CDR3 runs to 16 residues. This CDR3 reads CASSSSWGVLGDTQYF. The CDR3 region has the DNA TGTGCCAGCAGTTCGTCGTGGGGCGTATTAGGAGATACGCAGTATTTT.

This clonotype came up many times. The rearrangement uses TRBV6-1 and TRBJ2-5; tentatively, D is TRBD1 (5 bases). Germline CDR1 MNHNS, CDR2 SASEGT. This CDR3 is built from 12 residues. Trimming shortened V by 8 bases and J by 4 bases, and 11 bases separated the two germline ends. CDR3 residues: CASARGIETQYF. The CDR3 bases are TGTGCCAGCGCAAGGGGTATAGAGACCCAGTACTTC.

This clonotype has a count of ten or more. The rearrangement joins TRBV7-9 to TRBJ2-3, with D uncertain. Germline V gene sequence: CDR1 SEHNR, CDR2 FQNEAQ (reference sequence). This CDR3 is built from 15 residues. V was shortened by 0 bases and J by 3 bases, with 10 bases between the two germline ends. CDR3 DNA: TGTGCCAGCAGCTTAGCTGTAGGGTTTACAGATACGCAGTATTTT. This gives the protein CASSLAVGFTDTQYF.

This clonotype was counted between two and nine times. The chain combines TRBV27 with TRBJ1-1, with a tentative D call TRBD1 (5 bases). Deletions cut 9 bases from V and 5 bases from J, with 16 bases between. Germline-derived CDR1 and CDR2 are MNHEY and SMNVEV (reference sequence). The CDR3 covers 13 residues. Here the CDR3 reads CASRGSGLTEAFF. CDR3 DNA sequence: TGTGCCAGTCGGGGCTCAGGCCTAACTGAAGCTTTCTTT.

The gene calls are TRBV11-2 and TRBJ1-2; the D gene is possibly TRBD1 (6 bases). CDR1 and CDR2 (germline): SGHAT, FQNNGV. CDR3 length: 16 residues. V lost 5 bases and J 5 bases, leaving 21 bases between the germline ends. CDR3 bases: TGTGCCAGCAGCCAACTAGACAGGATTCAAATTTATGGCTACACCTTC. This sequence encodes CASSQLDRIQIYGYTF.

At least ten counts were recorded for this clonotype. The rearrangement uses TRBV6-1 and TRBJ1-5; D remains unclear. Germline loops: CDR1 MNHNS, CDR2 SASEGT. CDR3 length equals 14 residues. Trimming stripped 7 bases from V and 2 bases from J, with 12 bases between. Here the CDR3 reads CASTEVVGNQPQHF. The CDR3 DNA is TGTGCCAGCACCGAGGTAGTCGGCAATCAGCCCCAGCATTTT.

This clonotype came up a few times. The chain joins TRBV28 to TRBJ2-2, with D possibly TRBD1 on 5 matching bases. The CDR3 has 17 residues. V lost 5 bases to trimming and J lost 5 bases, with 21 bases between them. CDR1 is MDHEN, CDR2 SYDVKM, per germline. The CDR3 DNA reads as TGTGCCAGCAGTCTATCAGGGTCCATCTTCTCGACCGGGGAGCTGTTTTTT. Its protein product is CASSLSGSIFSTGELFF. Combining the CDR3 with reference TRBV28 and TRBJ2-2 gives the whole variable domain DVKVTQSSRYLVKRTGEKVFLECVQDMDHENMFWYRQDPGLGLRLIYFSYDVKMKEKGDIPEGYSVSREKKERFSLILESASTNQTSMYLCASSLSGSIFSTGELFFGEGSRLTVL.

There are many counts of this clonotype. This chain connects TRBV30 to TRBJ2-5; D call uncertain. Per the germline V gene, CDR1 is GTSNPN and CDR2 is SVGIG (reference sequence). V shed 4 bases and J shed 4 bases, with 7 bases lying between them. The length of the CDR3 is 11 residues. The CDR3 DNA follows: TGTGCCTGGATGGCTACAGAGACCCAGTACTTC. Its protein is CAWMATETQYF.

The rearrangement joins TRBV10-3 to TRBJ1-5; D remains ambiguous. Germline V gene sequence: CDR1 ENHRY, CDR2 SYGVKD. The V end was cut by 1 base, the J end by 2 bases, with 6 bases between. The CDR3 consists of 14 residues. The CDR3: CAISEWERNQPQHF. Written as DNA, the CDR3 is TGTGCCATCAGTGAGTGGGAGCGCAATCAGCCCCAGCATTTT.

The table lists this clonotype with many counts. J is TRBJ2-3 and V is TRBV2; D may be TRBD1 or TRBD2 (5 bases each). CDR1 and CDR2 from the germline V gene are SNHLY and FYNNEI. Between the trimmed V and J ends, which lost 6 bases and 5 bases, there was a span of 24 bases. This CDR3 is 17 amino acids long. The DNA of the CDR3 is TGTGCCAGCAGCCCTCTTGGGGGAGAGGCGCTGGAAGATACGCAGTATTTT. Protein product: CASSPLGGEALEDTQYF.

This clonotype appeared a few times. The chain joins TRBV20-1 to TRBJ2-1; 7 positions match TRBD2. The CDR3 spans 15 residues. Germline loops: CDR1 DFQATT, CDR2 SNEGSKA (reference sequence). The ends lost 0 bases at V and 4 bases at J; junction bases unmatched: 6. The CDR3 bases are TGCAGTGCTAGAGAACAAAAGCGGGGATACAATGAGCAGTTCTTC. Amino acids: CSAREQKRGYNEQFF.

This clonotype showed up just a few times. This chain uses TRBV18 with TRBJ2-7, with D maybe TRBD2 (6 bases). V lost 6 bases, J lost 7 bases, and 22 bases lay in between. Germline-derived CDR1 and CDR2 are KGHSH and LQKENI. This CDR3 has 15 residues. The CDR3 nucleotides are TGTGCCAGCTCCGCCTCGGGTCCTGGGACTCGGGAGCAGTACTTC. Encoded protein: CASSASGPGTREQYF.

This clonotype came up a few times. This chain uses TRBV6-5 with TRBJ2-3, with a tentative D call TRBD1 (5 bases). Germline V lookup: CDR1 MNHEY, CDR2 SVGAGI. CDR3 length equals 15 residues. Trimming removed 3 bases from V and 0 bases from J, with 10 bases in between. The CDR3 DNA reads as TGTGCCAGCAGTTATAACCGACAGAGCACAGATACGCAGTATTTT. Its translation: CASSYNRQSTDTQYF.

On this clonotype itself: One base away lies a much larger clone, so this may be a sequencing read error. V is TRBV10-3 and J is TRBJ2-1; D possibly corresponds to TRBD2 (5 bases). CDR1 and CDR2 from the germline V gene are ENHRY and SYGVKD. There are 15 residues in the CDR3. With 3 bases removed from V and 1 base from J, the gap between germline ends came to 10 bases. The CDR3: CAISDISASYNEQFF. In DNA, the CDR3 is TGTGCCATCAGTGATATTAGCGCATCCTACAATGAGCAGTTCTTC.

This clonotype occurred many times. In DNA, the CDR3 is TGTGCCAGCAGCTACATGCGGACGGGGGGCTATGGCTACACCTTC. Translated: CASSYMRTGGYGYTF. The rearrangement uses TRBV27 and TRBJ1-2; perhaps TRBD1 as D (5 bases). This CDR3 contains 15 residues. The V end was cut by 6 bases, the J end by 4 bases, with 18 bases between. Germline loops: CDR1 MNHEY, CDR2 SMNVEV (reference sequence).